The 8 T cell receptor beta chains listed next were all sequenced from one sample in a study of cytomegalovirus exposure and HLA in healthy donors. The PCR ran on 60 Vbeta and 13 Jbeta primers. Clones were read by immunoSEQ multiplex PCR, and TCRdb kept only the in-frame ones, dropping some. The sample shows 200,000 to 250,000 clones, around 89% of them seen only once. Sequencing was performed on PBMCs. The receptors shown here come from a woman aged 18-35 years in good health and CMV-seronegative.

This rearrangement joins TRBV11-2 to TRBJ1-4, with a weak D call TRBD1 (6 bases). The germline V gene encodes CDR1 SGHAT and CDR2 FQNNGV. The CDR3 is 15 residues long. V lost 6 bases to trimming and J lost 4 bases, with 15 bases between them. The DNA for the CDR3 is TGTGCCAGCAGTTTCCGACAGGCGCTTAATGAAAAACTGTTTTTT. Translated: CASSFRQALNEKLFF.

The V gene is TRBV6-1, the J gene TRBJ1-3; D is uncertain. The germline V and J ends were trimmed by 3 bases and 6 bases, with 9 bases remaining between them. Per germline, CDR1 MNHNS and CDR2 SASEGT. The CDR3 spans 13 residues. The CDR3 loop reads CASSEGEPNTIYF. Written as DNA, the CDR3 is TGTGCCAGCAGTGAGGGCGAGCCAAACACCATATATTTT.

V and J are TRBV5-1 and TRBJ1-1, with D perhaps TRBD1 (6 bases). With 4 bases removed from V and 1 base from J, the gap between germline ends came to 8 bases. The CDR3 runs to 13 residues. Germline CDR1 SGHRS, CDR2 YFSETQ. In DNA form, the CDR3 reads TGCGCCAGCAGCGCAGGGGAGAACACTGAAGCTTTCTTT. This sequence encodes CASSAGENTEAFF. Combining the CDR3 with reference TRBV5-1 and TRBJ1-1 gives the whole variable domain KAGVTQTPRYLIKTRGQQVTLSCSPISGHRSVSWYQQTPGQGLQFLFEYFSETQRNKGNFPGRFSGRQFSNSRSEMNVSTLELGDSALYLCASSAGENTEAFFGQGTRLTVV.

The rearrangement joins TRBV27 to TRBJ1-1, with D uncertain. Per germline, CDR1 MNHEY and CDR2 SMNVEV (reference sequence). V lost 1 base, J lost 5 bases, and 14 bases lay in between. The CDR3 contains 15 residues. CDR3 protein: CASSLLGLGRTEAFF. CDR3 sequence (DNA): TGTGCCAGCAGTTTATTAGGCCTGGGGAGGACTGAAGCTTTCTTT.

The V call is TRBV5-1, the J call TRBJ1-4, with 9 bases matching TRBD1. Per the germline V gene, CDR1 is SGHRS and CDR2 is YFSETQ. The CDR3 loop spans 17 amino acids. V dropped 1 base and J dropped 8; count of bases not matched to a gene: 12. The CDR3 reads CASSLRTGTGFEEKLFF. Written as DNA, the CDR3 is TGCGCCAGCAGCTTGAGGACCGGGACAGGGTTTGAGGAAAAACTGTTTTTT.

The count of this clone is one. The CDR3 DNA sequence: TGTGCCAGCAGCTTAGAGGGTGGGGGGGTAAGAAATGGCTACACCTTC. It specifies CASSLEGGGVRNGYTF. The chain carries TRBV11-3 and TRBJ1-2, with D possibly TRBD1 on 5 matching bases. CDR1 and CDR2 from the germline V gene are SGHNT and YENEEA. The CDR3 is made up of 16 amino acids. Trimming took 0 bases from V and 6 from J, leaving 17 bases between them.

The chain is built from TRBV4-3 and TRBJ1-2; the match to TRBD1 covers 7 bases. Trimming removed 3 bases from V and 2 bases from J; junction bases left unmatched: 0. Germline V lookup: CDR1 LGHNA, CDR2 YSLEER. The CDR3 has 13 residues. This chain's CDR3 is CASSQGQNYGYTF. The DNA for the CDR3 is TGCGCCAGCAGCCAGGGACAGAACTATGGCTACACCTTC.

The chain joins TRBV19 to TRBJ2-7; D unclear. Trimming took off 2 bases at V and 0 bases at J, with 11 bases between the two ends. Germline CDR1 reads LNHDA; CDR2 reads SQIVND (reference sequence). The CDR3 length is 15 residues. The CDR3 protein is CASSISGQFSYEQYF. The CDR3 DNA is TGTGCCAGTAGTATATCAGGCCAATTCTCCTACGAGCAGTACTTC.